This TCR beta chain emerged from a study of blood T cell repertoires in COVID-19. In the source study's methods: Scientists estimated how many nucleated cells there were by amplifying reference gene primers. The method was immunoSEQ multiplex PCR; TCRdb's version includes in-frame clones alone and lacks a portion of them. Clone size and the V and J calls come from that table; the DNA yielded D and trimming. The sample lists under 200,000 clones; under 85% were seen once. The sample comprised peripheral blood. The source of this sequence is a man in his 60s with active or convalescent COVID-19.

The CDR3 coding sequence is TGTGCCAGCAGCGTAGTTTCCAGCGGGGTCTACAATGAGCAGTTCTTC. This sequence encodes CASSVVSSGVYNEQFF. This sequence joins TRBV9 and TRBJ2-1; 7 nucleotides line up with TRBD2. With V trimmed by 0 bases and J by 3 bases, 6 bases remained unmatched. The germline V gene has CDR1 SGDLS and CDR2 YYNGEE. The CDR3 has 16 amino acids. Using reference TRBV9 and TRBJ2-1 for the parts outside the CDR3, the full variable domain is DSGVTQTPKHLITATGQRVTLRCSPRSGDLSVYWYQQSLDQGLQFLIQYYNGEERAKGNILERFSAQQFPDLHSELNLSSLELGDSALYFCASSVVSSGVYNEQFFGPGTRLTVL.